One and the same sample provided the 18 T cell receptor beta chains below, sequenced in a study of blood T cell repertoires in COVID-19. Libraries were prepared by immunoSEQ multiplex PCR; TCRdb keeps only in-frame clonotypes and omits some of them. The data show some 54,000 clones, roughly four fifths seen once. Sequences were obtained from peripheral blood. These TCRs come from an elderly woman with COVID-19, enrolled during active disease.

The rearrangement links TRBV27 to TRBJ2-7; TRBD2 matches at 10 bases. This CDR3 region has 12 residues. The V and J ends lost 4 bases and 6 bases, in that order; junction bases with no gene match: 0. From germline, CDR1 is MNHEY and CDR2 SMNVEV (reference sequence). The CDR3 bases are TGTGCCAGCAGTTGGACTAGCGGCGAGCAGTACTTC. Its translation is CASSWTSGEQYF.

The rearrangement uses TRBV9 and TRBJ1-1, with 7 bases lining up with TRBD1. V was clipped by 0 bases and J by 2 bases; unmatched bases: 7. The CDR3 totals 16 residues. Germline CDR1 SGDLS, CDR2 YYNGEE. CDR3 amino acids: CASSVAGDRANTEAFF. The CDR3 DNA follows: TGTGCCAGCAGCGTAGCGGGTGACAGGGCTAACACTGAAGCTTTCTTT.

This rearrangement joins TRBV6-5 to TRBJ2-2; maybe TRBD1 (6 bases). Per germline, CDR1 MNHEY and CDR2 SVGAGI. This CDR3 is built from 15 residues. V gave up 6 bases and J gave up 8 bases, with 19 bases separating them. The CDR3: CASRPTGPRTGELFF. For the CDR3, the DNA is TGTGCCAGCAGACCGACAGGACCGCGAACGGGGGAGCTGTTTTTT.

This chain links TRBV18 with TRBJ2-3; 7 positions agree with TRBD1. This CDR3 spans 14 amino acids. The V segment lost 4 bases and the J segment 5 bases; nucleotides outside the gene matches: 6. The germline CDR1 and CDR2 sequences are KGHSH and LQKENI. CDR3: CASSLSTGRDTQYF. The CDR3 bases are TGTGCCAGCTCACTGTCGACAGGGAGAGATACGCAGTATTTT.

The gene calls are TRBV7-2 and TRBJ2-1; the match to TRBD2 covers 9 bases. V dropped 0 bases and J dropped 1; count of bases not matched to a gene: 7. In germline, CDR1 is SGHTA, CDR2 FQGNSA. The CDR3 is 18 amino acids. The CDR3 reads CASSLALGAGGSYNEQFF. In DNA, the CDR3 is TGTGCCAGCAGCTTAGCGCTAGGGGCGGGAGGGTCCTACAATGAGCAGTTCTTC.

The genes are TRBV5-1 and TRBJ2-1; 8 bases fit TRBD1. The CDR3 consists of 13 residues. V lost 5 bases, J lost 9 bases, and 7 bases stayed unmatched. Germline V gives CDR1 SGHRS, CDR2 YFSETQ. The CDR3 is CASRKDRGGEQFF. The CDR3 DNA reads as TGCGCCAGCAGAAAAGACAGGGGCGGTGAGCAGTTCTTC.

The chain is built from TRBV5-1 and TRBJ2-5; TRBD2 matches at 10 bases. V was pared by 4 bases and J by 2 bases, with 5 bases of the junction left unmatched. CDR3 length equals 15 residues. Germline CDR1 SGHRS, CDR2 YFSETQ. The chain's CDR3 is CASSPSGSPQETQYF. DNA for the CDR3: TGCGCCAGCAGCCCTAGCGGGAGCCCTCAAGAGACCCAGTACTTC.

CDR3 in amino acids: CASHRATEAFF. CDR3 DNA sequence: TGTGCCAGCCACCGAGCCACTGAAGCTTTCTTT. The V and J genes are TRBV6-5 and TRBJ1-1; D uncertain. The CDR3 has 11 residues. Germline loops: CDR1 MNHEY, CDR2 SVGAGI. Trimming took 8 bases from V and 4 from J, leaving 8 bases between them.

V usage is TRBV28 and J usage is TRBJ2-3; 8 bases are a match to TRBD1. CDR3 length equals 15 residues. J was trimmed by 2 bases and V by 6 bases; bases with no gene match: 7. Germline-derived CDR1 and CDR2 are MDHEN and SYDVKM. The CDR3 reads CASRPDREATDTQYF. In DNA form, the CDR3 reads TGTGCCAGCAGACCGGACAGGGAGGCCACAGATACGCAGTATTTT.

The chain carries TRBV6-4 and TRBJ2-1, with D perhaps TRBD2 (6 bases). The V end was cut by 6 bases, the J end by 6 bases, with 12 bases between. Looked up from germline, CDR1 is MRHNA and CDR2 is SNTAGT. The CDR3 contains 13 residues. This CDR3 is CASSPEGLNEQFF. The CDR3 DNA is TGTGCCAGCAGCCCGGAGGGCCTCAATGAGCAGTTCTTC.

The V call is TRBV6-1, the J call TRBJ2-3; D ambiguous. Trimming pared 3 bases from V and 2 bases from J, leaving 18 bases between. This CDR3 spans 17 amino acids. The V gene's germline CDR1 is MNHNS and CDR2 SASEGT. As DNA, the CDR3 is TGTGCCAGCAGTGACGGTTGGGCAGCCCAGTACACAGATACGCAGTATTTT. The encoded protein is CASSDGWAAQYTDTQYF.

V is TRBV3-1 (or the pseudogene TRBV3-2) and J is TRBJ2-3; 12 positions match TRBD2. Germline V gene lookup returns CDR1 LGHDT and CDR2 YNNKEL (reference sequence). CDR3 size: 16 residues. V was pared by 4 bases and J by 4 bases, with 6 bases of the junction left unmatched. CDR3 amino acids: CASSPTSGSVPDTQYF. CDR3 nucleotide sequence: TGTGCCAGCAGCCCGACTAGCGGGAGTGTTCCAGATACGCAGTATTTT.

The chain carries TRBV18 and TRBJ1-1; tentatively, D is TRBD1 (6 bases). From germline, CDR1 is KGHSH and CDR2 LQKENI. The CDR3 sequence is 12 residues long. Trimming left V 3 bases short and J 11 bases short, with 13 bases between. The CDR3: CASSPWGPRAFF. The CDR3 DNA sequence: TGTGCCAGCTCACCGTGGGGGCCTAGGGCTTTCTTT. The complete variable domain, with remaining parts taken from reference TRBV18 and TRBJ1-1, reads NAGVMQNPRHLVRRRGQEARLRCSPMKGHSHVYWYRQLPEEGLKFMVYLQKENIIDESGMPKERFSAEFPKEGPSILRIQQVVRGDSAAYFCASSPWGPRAFFGQGTRLTVV.

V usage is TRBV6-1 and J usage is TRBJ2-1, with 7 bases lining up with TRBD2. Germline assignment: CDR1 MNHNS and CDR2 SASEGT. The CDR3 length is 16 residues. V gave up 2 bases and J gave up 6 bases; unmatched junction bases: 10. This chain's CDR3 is CASSERGDEPINEQFF. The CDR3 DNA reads TGTGCCAGCAGTGAACGGGGGGATGAACCCATCAATGAGCAGTTCTTC.

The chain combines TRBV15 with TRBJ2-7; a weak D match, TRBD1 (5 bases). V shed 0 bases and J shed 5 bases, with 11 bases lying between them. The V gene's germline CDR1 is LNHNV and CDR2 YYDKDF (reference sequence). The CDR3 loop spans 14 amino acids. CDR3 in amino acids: CATSRDSQGHEQYF. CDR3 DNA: TGTGCCACCAGCAGAGATAGCCAGGGCCACGAGCAGTACTTC.

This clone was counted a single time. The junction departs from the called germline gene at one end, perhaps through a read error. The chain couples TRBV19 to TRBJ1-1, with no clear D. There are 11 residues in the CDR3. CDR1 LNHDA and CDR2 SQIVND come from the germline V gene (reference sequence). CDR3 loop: CTSRRHAEAFF. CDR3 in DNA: TGTACCAGTAGACGACATGCAGAAGCTTTCTTT.

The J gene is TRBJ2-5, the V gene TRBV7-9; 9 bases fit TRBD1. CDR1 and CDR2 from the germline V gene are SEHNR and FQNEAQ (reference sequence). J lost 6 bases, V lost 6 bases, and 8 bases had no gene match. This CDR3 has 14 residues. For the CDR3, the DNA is TGTGCCAGCAGTGACACAGGGGGCTTGAAGACCCAGTACTTC. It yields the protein CASSDTGGLKTQYF.

In nucleotides, the CDR3 is TGTGCCAGCCAGGGACATCAGAACACTGAAGCTTTCTTT. Residues: CASQGHQNTEAFF. This chain joins TRBV27 and TRBJ1-1; possibly TRBD1 for D (6 bases). This CDR3 is 13 amino acids long. Per germline, CDR1 MNHEY and CDR2 SMNVEV (reference sequence). The V end lost 8 bases, the J end lost 1 base, and 11 bases lay between the germline ends.